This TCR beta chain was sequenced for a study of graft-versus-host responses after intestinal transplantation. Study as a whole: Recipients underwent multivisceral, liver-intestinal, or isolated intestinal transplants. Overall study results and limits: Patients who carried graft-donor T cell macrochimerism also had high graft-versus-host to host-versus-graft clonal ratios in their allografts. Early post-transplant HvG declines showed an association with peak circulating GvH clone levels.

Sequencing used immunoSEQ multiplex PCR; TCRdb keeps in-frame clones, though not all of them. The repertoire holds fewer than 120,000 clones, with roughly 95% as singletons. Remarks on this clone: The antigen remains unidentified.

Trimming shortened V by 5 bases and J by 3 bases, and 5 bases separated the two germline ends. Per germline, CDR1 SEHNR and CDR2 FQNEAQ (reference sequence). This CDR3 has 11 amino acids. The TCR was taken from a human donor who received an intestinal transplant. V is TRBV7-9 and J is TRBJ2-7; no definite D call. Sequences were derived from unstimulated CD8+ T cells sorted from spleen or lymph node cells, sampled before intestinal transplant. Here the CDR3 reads CASSHDYEQYF. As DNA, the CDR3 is TGTGCCAGCAGCCACGACTACGAGCAGTACTTC.